The next 9 T cell receptor beta chains were all read from a single sample in a study of radiation and T cells in renal cell carcinoma. Profiled with immunoSEQ multiplex PCR; TCRdb holds only in-frame clones, not every one. Found here are around 75,000 clones, about 81% of them singletons; the top ten hold approximately 5.4%. Sample time point: blood 2 weeks post-SBRT. Noted treatment: 15 Gy SBRT to primary tumor, nephrectomy 4 weeks later. The source was blood, collected from a patient whose treatment included radiotherapy and nephrectomy. All receptors derive from a man aged 55 to 70 with renal cell carcinoma.

CDR3 sequence: CASSLGIWTDTQYF. CDR3 sequence (DNA): TGTGCCAGCAGTCTAGGGATCTGGACAGATACGCAGTATTTT. The chain recombines TRBV21-1 with TRBJ2-3. TRBV21-1 represents a pseudogene. This CDR3 comprises 14 residues.

In DNA, the CDR3 is TGCGCCAGCCGATTCAGGGGGTCTGGACAGCCCCAGCATTTT. Its protein is CASRFRGSGQPQHF. V usage is TRBV10-2 and J usage is TRBJ1-5, with 7 bases that match TRBD1. The CDR3 runs 14 residues. Germline loops: CDR1 WSHSY, CDR2 SAAADI. V was clipped by 8 bases and J by 7 bases; unmatched bases: 11.

This sequence joins TRBV18 and TRBJ2-2; TRBD1 matches 9 bases. Germline CDR1 KGHSH, CDR2 LQKENI. The CDR3 is made up of 16 amino acids. V trimming: 6 bases; J trimming: 5 bases; junction bases outside the gene matches: 10. The CDR3 DNA follows: TGTGCCAGCTCGGATGACGGGACAGGGAAAACCGGGGAGCTGTTTTTT. Protein sequence: CASSDDGTGKTGELFF.

This chain connects TRBV4-3 to TRBJ2-7; the match to TRBD1 covers 11 bases. V trimming: 4 bases; J trimming: 7 bases; junction bases outside the gene matches: 6. The CDR3 is 14 amino acids. The germline CDR1 and CDR2 sequences are LGHNA and YSLEER. The CDR3 sequence is CASSPADRGREQYF. In DNA, the CDR3 is TGCGCCAGCAGCCCAGCGGACAGGGGGCGAGAGCAGTACTTC.

The CDR3 nucleotides are TGTGCCAGCAGTTCCCCCGAGGGGGTGGACTCCTACAATGAGCAGTTCTTC. Amino acids: CASSSPEGVDSYNEQFF. The gene calls are TRBV7-3 and TRBJ2-1; D possibly corresponds to TRBD1 (6 bases). CDR1 is SGHTA, CDR2 FQGTGA, per germline. V lost 6 bases to trimming and J lost 0 bases, with 18 bases between them. This CDR3 spans 17 amino acids.

V is TRBV29-1 and J is TRBJ2-2; 7 bases align to TRBD1. V lost 5 bases to trimming and J lost 1 base; unmatched junction nucleotides: 4. The CDR3 spans 14 residues. Germline CDR1 and CDR2: SQVTM and ANQGSEA. The CDR3 coding sequence is TGCAGCGTTAGGGGGCCTATGAACACCGGGGAGCTGTTTTTT. It encodes CSVRGPMNTGELFF.

The chain couples TRBV7-9 to TRBJ2-7; D remains ambiguous. V was cut by 2 bases and J by 7 bases, with 9 bases left in between. The CDR3 loop spans 12 amino acids. The germline CDR1 and CDR2 sequences are SEHNR and FQNEAQ (reference sequence). The CDR3 sequence: CASSLYPKEQYF. DNA for the CDR3: TGTGCCAGCAGCTTATACCCAAAAGAGCAGTACTTC.

The chain combines TRBV5-6 with TRBJ1-2, with 9 positions matching TRBD1. This CDR3 spans 14 amino acids. With V trimmed by 4 bases and J by 2 bases, 3 bases remained unmatched. Germline V gene lookup returns CDR1 SGHDT and CDR2 YYEEEE. CDR3 protein: CASSPGTGNYGYTF. CDR3 DNA: TGTGCCAGCAGCCCGGGGACAGGGAACTATGGCTACACCTTC.

The gene calls are TRBV5-4 and TRBJ1-6; a weak D match, TRBD1 (5 bases). CDR1 SGHNT and CDR2 YYREEE come from the germline V gene (reference sequence). Trimming pared 1 base from V and 5 bases from J, leaving 10 bases between. The CDR3 is 15 residues long. CDR3 nucleotide sequence: TGTGCCAGCAGCTTGATGGGGGGGAATAATTCACCCCTCCACTTT. This sequence encodes CASSLMGGNNSPLHF.